This T cell receptor (beta chain) was identified during a study of OX40 agonist ivuxolimab in advanced cancers. General study results and limits: The antigens recognized by the expanded peripheral T cells, that is their antigen specificity, were not determined.

In regard to this clone: The antigen remains unidentified.

Generated by immunoSEQ multiplex PCR, the TCRdb table keeps only in-frame clones and is missing some. This table has nearly 80,000 clones, about 83% appearing once. The TCR comes from an adult with an advanced solid tumor such as melanoma, head and neck, liver or kidney cancer. Sequenced material: CD4+ or CD8+ T cells sorted from blood, taken in a trial of the OX40 agonist ivuxolimab.

Here the CDR3 DNA reads TGTGCCAGCAGCCTACACGAGCCGACCGGGGAGCTGTTTTTT. Protein product: CASSLHEPTGELFF. The J gene is TRBJ2-2, the V gene TRBV7-9; unclear D gene. V lost 5 bases and J lost 5, with 12 bases in between. Germline CDR1 reads SEHNR; CDR2 reads FQNEAQ (reference sequence). CDR3 length: 14 residues. Filled out from reference TRBV7-9 and TRBJ2-2, the complete variable domain reads DTGVSQNPRHKITKRGQNVTFRCDPISEHNRLYWYRQTLGQGPEFLTYFQNEAQLEKSRLLSDRFSAERPKGSFSTLEIQRTEQGDSAMYLCASSLHEPTGELFFGEGSRLTVL.